This is a list of T cell receptor beta chains from one sample in a study of control samples from healthy donors and cancer patients. Generated by immunoSEQ multiplex PCR, the TCRdb table keeps only in-frame clones and is missing some. The table lists 130,000 or so clones, 70% to 90% of them singletons, with more than 2.5% in the top ten. Input material: blood. The receptors derive from a man aged 50 to 59 in good health. Each CDR3 is given with its conserved first and last residue. Each record gives: V gene, clone size, J gene, CDR3 length, D gene, CDR3 protein, CDR3 DNA. D genes are given only for firm matches. Clone size appears in some rows only: once, few, many, or a class for an expanded clone.

v_gene: TRBV12-3/TRBV12-4
abundance: -
j_gene: TRBJ1-2
len: 13
d_gene: -
CDR3aa: CASSLGLNYGYTF
CDR3nt: TGTGCCAGCAGTTTAGGCCTCAACTATGGCTACACCTTC

v_gene: TRBV24-1
abundance: -
j_gene: TRBJ2-7
len: 15
d_gene: -
CDR3aa: CATSDASGQGYEQYF
CDR3nt: TGTGCCACCAGTGATGCCTCGGGCCAGGGTTACGAGCAGTACTTC

v_gene: TRBV7-8
abundance: -
j_gene: TRBJ1-2
len: 14
d_gene: -
CDR3aa: CASSFQPGAQGYTF
CDR3nt: TGTGCCAGCAGCTTTCAACCAGGGGCCCAAGGCTACACCTTC

v_gene: TRBV11-3
abundance: -
j_gene: TRBJ2-7
len: 16
d_gene: TRBD1
CDR3aa: CASSLPGTGGVYEQYF
CDR3nt: TGTGCCAGCAGCTTACCTGGGACAGGGGGCGTTTACGAGCAGTACTTC

v_gene: TRBV2
abundance: -
j_gene: TRBJ1-3
len: 16
d_gene: -
CDR3aa: CASSGLDSFSGNTIYF
CDR3nt: TGTGCCAGCAGTGGCCTAGACAGCTTCTCTGGAAACACCATATATTTT

v_gene: TRBV7-9
abundance: few
j_gene: TRBJ2-2
len: 14
d_gene: -
CDR3aa: CASSLQGKSGELFF
CDR3nt: TGTGCCAGCAGCTTACAGGGGAAAAGCGGGGAGCTGTTTTTT

v_gene: TRBV30
abundance: -
j_gene: TRBJ1-4
len: 15
d_gene: TRBD1
CDR3aa: CAWRVPGQPNEKLFF
CDR3nt: TGTGCCTGGAGAGTACCGGGACAGCCTAATGAAAAACTGTTTTTT

v_gene: TRBV18
abundance: -
j_gene: TRBJ1-4
len: 13
d_gene: -
CDR3aa: CASSRGSNEKLFF
CDR3nt: TGTGCCAGCTCACGAGGGAGTAATGAAAAACTGTTTTTT

v_gene: TRBV12-3/TRBV12-4
abundance: -
j_gene: TRBJ2-7
len: 13
d_gene: -
CDR3aa: CASSFHRSYEQYF
CDR3nt: TGTGCCAGCAGTTTTCACAGGTCCTACGAGCAGTACTTC

v_gene: TRBV2
abundance: -
j_gene: TRBJ1-2
len: 9
d_gene: -
CDR3aa: CASRRSYTF
CDR3nt: TGTGCCAGCAGGCGTAGCTACACCTTC

v_gene: TRBV19
abundance: -
j_gene: TRBJ2-1
len: 13
d_gene: -
CDR3aa: CASEGSSYNEQFF
CDR3nt: TGTGCCAGCGAGGGCAGCTCCTACAATGAGCAGTTCTTC

v_gene: TRBV5-1
abundance: -
j_gene: TRBJ2-5
len: 16
d_gene: -
CDR3aa: CASSLGTTGYQETQYF
CDR3nt: TGCGCCAGCAGCTTGGGGACGACAGGATACCAAGAGACCCAGTACTTC

v_gene: TRBV6-5
abundance: -
j_gene: TRBJ1-1
len: 11
d_gene: -
CDR3aa: CASWRGTEAFF
CDR3nt: TGTGCCAGCTGGCGGGGCACTGAAGCTTTCTTT

v_gene: TRBV25-1
abundance: -
j_gene: TRBJ2-1
len: 14
d_gene: -
CDR3aa: CASSPGRIYNEQFF
CDR3nt: TGTGCCAGCAGCCCTGGACGGATCTACAATGAGCAGTTCTTC

v_gene: TRBV7-2
abundance: -
j_gene: TRBJ1-1
len: 13
d_gene: -
CDR3aa: CASSSYQYIEAFF
CDR3nt: TGTGCCAGCAGCTCATATCAGTACATTGAAGCTTTCTTT

v_gene: TRBV11-3
abundance: -
j_gene: TRBJ2-4
len: 14
d_gene: TRBD1
CDR3aa: CASSRPTGTNIQYF
CDR3nt: TGTGCCAGCAGCCGACCGACAGGGACAAACATTCAGTACTTC

v_gene: TRBV2
abundance: -
j_gene: TRBJ1-1
len: 17
d_gene: -
CDR3aa: CASTSGGPVSLDTEAFF
CDR3nt: TGTGCCAGCACGTCGGGGGGACCCGTGTCTCTGGACACTGAAGCTTTCTTT

v_gene: TRBV4-2
abundance: few
j_gene: TRBJ2-1
len: 16
d_gene: TRBD2
CDR3aa: CASSLLAGTSYNEQFF
CDR3nt: TGTGCCAGCAGCCTCCTAGCGGGGACCTCCTACAATGAGCAGTTCTTC

v_gene: TRBV21-1
abundance: once
j_gene: TRBJ1-1
len: 20
d_gene: -
CDR3aa: CASTDRSVGDRGRVNTEAFF
CDR3nt: TGTGCCAGCACCGATAGATCCGTGGGAGACAGGGGGCGGGTGAACACTGAAGCTTTCTTT

v_gene: TRBV7-9
abundance: -
j_gene: TRBJ1-3
len: 16
d_gene: TRBD1
CDR3aa: CASSPVDRVLGNTIYF
CDR3nt: TGTGCCAGCAGCCCCGTTGACAGGGTCCTTGGAAACACCATATATTTT

v_gene: TRBV28
abundance: -
j_gene: TRBJ2-2
len: 11
d_gene: -
CDR3aa: CASSLTGELFF
CDR3nt: TGTGCCAGCAGTCTCACCGGGGAGCTGTTTTTT

v_gene: TRBV4-1
abundance: -
j_gene: TRBJ2-7
len: 14
d_gene: -
CDR3aa: CASSPGRWGYEQYF
CDR3nt: TGCGCCAGCAGTCCCGGCAGGTGGGGCTACGAGCAGTACTTC

v_gene: TRBV24-1
abundance: -
j_gene: TRBJ2-7
len: 15
d_gene: TRBD1
CDR3aa: CATSDPSGGSYEQYF
CDR3nt: TGTGCCACCAGTGATCCGTCAGGGGGTTCGTACGAGCAGTACTTC

v_gene: TRBV5-4
abundance: -
j_gene: TRBJ2-5
len: 15
d_gene: -
CDR3aa: CASSGVRGNQETQYF
CDR3nt: TGTGCCAGCAGCGGAGTTAGGGGCAACCAAGAGACCCAGTACTTC

v_gene: TRBV6-5
abundance: -
j_gene: TRBJ2-5
len: 10
d_gene: -
CDR3aa: CASSDNNKYF
CDR3nt: TGTGCCAGCAGCGACAACAATAAGTACTTC

v_gene: TRBV12-3/TRBV12-4
abundance: -
j_gene: TRBJ2-7
len: 12
d_gene: -
CDR3aa: CASSLLFDEQYF
CDR3nt: TGTGCCAGCAGTTTACTCTTCGACGAGCAGTACTTC

v_gene: TRBV7-9
abundance: -
j_gene: TRBJ1-2
len: 11
d_gene: -
CDR3aa: CASSPDYGYTF
CDR3nt: TGTGCCAGCAGCCCGGATTATGGCTACACCTTC

v_gene: TRBV2
abundance: -
j_gene: TRBJ2-2
len: 13
d_gene: -
CDR3aa: CASSESEFGELFF
CDR3nt: TGTGCCAGCAGTGAAAGCGAGTTCGGGGAGCTGTTTTTT

v_gene: TRBV5-1
abundance: -
j_gene: TRBJ2-7
len: 14
d_gene: TRBD1
CDR3aa: CASSTGTGSYEQYF
CDR3nt: TGCGCCAGCAGCACCGGGACAGGGAGCTACGAGCAGTACTTC

v_gene: TRBV11-3
abundance: -
j_gene: TRBJ2-1
len: 16
d_gene: TRBD2
CDR3aa: CASSLRLAGAYNEQFF
CDR3nt: TGTGCCAGCAGCTTACGACTAGCGGGGGCCTACAATGAGCAGTTCTTC

v_gene: TRBV6-1
abundance: -
j_gene: TRBJ1-4
len: 15
d_gene: -
CDR3aa: CASSEASGPREKLFF
CDR3nt: TGTGCCAGCAGTGAAGCGTCGGGTCCGCGGGAAAAACTGTTTTTT

v_gene: TRBV7-6
abundance: few
j_gene: TRBJ2-1
len: 12
d_gene: TRBD2
CDR3aa: CASSSTSGGFIF
CDR3nt: TGTGCCAGCAGCTCCACTAGCGGGGGGTTCATCTTC

v_gene: TRBV28
abundance: -
j_gene: TRBJ2-2
len: 12
d_gene: -
CDR3aa: CASSSTPGELFF
CDR3nt: TGTGCCAGCAGTTCGACCCCGGGGGAGCTGTTTTTT

v_gene: TRBV28
abundance: -
j_gene: TRBJ2-7
len: 14
d_gene: TRBD1
CDR3aa: CASRMTGTGREQYF
CDR3nt: TGTGCCAGCAGAATGACTGGGACAGGAAGGGAGCAGTACTTC

v_gene: TRBV14
abundance: -
j_gene: TRBJ1-1
len: 14
d_gene: -
CDR3aa: CASSQDEGPRRAFF
CDR3nt: TGTGCCAGCAGCCAAGACGAGGGGCCCCGCAGAGCTTTCTTT

v_gene: TRBV15
abundance: -
j_gene: TRBJ2-7
len: 15
d_gene: -
CDR3aa: CATSRDWGTSYEQYF
CDR3nt: TGTGCCACCAGCAGAGATTGGGGGACAAGCTACGAGCAGTACTTC

v_gene: TRBV12-5
abundance: -
j_gene: TRBJ2-5
len: 11
d_gene: -
CDR3aa: CASGSRETQYF
CDR3nt: TGTGCTAGTGGTTCGAGAGAGACCCAGTACTTC

v_gene: TRBV7-7
abundance: few
j_gene: TRBJ2-5
len: 13
d_gene: -
CDR3aa: CASSSQKLETQYF
CDR3nt: TGTGCTAGCAGCTCGCAAAAACTAGAGACCCAGTACTTC

v_gene: TRBV7-8
abundance: -
j_gene: TRBJ1-1
len: 12
d_gene: -
CDR3aa: CASSPGTAEAFF
CDR3nt: TGTGCCAGCAGCCCAGGGACGGCTGAAGCTTTCTTT

v_gene: TRBV19
abundance: once
j_gene: TRBJ1-2
len: 13
d_gene: -
CDR3aa: CASSTLGGYGYTF
CDR3nt: TGTGCCAGTAGTACCCTGGGGGGCTATGGCTACACCTTC

v_gene: TRBV4-1
abundance: once
j_gene: TRBJ2-2
len: 16
d_gene: -
CDR3aa: CASSQLGSGSTGELFF
CDR3nt: TGCGCCAGCAGCCAACTCGGCTCAGGGAGCACCGGGGAGCTGTTTTTT

v_gene: TRBV7-2
abundance: -
j_gene: TRBJ2-7
len: 14
d_gene: -
CDR3aa: CASSPNREHYEQYF
CDR3nt: TGTGCCAGCAGCCCAAACAGGGAACACTACGAGCAGTACTTC

v_gene: TRBV24-1
abundance: -
j_gene: TRBJ2-1
len: 13
d_gene: TRBD1
CDR3aa: CATSRDRARGQFF
CDR3nt: TGTGCCACCTCCCGGGACAGGGCTAGGGGGCAGTTCTTC

v_gene: TRBV24-1
abundance: -
j_gene: TRBJ2-1
len: 17
d_gene: TRBD2
CDR3aa: CATSEPGTSGVGVEQFF
CDR3nt: TGTGCCACCAGTGAACCCGGGACTAGCGGGGTGGGGGTTGAGCAGTTCTTC

v_gene: TRBV7-9
abundance: -
j_gene: TRBJ1-1
len: 15
d_gene: -
CDR3aa: CASSFSREGSTEAFF
CDR3nt: TGTGCCAGCAGCTTCTCGAGAGAGGGGAGCACTGAAGCTTTCTTT

v_gene: TRBV9
abundance: -
j_gene: TRBJ2-6
len: 16
d_gene: -
CDR3aa: CASSSHPGSGANVLTF
CDR3nt: TGTGCCAGCAGCTCCCATCCGGGGTCCGGGGCCAACGTCCTGACTTTC

v_gene: TRBV7-8
abundance: -
j_gene: TRBJ2-5
len: 15
d_gene: -
CDR3aa: CASSLRRVGQETQYF
CDR3nt: TGTGCCAGCAGCTTGCGGAGAGTGGGACAAGAGACCCAGTACTTC

v_gene: TRBV10-3
abundance: few
j_gene: TRBJ2-3
len: 14
d_gene: -
CDR3aa: CAISALGGANTQYF
CDR3nt: TGTGCCATCAGTGCGCTTGGGGGCGCAAATACGCAGTATTTT

v_gene: TRBV14
abundance: -
j_gene: TRBJ2-7
len: 15
d_gene: -
CDR3aa: CASSQRGITPYEQYF
CDR3nt: TGTGCCAGCAGCCAGAGGGGGATTACCCCCTACGAGCAGTACTTC

v_gene: TRBV2
abundance: -
j_gene: TRBJ1-5
len: 15
d_gene: -
CDR3aa: CASSEPLLSNQPQHF
CDR3nt: TGTGCCAGCAGTGAACCACTTCTTAGCAATCAGCCCCAGCATTTT

v_gene: TRBV5-4
abundance: -
j_gene: TRBJ1-1
len: 15
d_gene: -
CDR3aa: CASSLDPRRNTEAFF
CDR3nt: TGTGCCAGCAGCTTGGATCCAAGGAGAAACACTGAAGCTTTCTTT

v_gene: TRBV19
abundance: -
j_gene: TRBJ1-1
len: 13
d_gene: -
CDR3aa: CASSLGQLTEAFF
CDR3nt: TGTGCCAGTAGTCTCGGACAGCTCACTGAAGCTTTCTTT

v_gene: TRBV12-5
abundance: -
j_gene: TRBJ2-2
len: 16
d_gene: TRBD1
CDR3aa: CASGPGQGLGTGELFF
CDR3nt: TGTGCTAGTGGTCCGGGACAGGGGTTAGGTACCGGGGAGCTGTTTTTT

v_gene: TRBV3-1/TRBV3-2
abundance: -
j_gene: TRBJ2-1
len: 13
d_gene: -
CDR3aa: CASSQGAYNEQFF
CDR3nt: TGTGCCAGCAGCCAGGGGGCTTATAATGAGCAGTTCTTC

v_gene: TRBV2
abundance: -
j_gene: TRBJ2-5
len: 14
d_gene: -
CDR3aa: CASSVRGSQETQYF
CDR3nt: TGTGCCAGCAGTGTCCGGGGCTCCCAAGAGACCCAGTACTTC

v_gene: TRBV2
abundance: -
j_gene: TRBJ1-1
len: 10
d_gene: -
CDR3aa: CASRGTGGSF
CDR3nt: TGTGCCAGCAGGGGGACGGGGGGGAGCTTT